This T cell receptor beta chain appears in the sequencing data of a study of cytomegalovirus exposure and HLA in healthy donors (dated by TCRdb to the late 2010s). Background for the entire study: In an earlier analysis of several hundred of the donors, 250 to 350 Gb of sequence data and 117 million unique TCR beta sequences from approximately 180 million T cells were reported. An early release that covered some 630 HLA-typed donors contained 300 to 350 gigabases of sequencing data and approximately 85 million unique TCR sequences. Of the roughly 410 genotyped donors, 75% to 85% were placed in the genetic ancestry cluster associated with self-reported Caucasian donors. The study aimed to test whether signatures of past pathogen exposure could be identified by cataloging public T cell receptors. The T cell repertoires of 666 subjects were profiled by immunosequencing and related to cytomegalovirus serostatus. Along with the roughly 670-subject first cohort, a separate validation cohort of about 110 different subjects was used. To predict cytomegalovirus infection status, the study combined high-throughput TCR immunosequencing, statistical association of individual TCRs with disease status, and machine learning. To study patterns of TCR occurrence, a later analysis re-analyzed previously published TCR beta repertoires from more than 550 donors and added high-resolution HLA genotyping. Rather than drawing on any new phenotypic data, the later analysis identified candidate immune exposures from TCR beta sequences and the way those sequences occurred across donors. In an earlier analysis of about 590 of the donors, high-throughput TCR beta sequencing was used to judge whether each TCR beta V gene segment behaved as functional or pseudogenic. Donor age, sex, ethnicity and CMV serostatus were compiled together with the repertoire data. Genome-wide SNP genotypes for about 65% of the 666 donors were used in a later genetic analysis, which treated that subset as a discovery cohort. Every discovery cohort repertoire had been produced on one sequencing platform. HLA typing included class I and class II loci at four-digit resolution. The number of typed donors differed by locus: about 620-640 for A, B, C, DRB1 and DQB1; approximately 540 for DQA1; 600 to 610 for DPA1; and roughly 450 for DPB1. About 5 DR-DQ haplotypes were handled as single units for association and clustering, since linkage in the cohort was strong. Across around 400 genotyped donors of the cohort, an average of roughly 250,000 unique TCR beta nucleotide sequences per donor were sequenced, and roughly 20% of those sequences were non-productive. Points the paper makes about the study in general: According to the authors, the approach could potentially be generalized to other disease states and immunological phenotypes. V-gene and J-gene trimming of TCR beta chains was associated with a missense DCLRE1C variant in a later genetic analysis, and the association was replicated in an independent cohort. In a later analysis, the rate of TCR association differed among HLA loci, with DRB1 alleles having the most associated TCRs and HLA-C alleles having the fewest. In vitro tests confirmed that a few of the cytomegalovirus-associated TCR beta chains recognize cytomegalovirus antigens. Most TCR sequences were seen in very few donors, while some public TCRs were found in many individuals. A later analysis found that HLA-associated TCR beta chains were more clonally expanded and had lower generation probabilities than equally common non-associated chains. In the study, 150 to 200 TCR beta chains were listed as associated with cytomegalovirus. Over 15 rarely observed V segments, including chromosome 9 orphons, were excluded from the earlier analysis of just under 600 of the donors because counts were too low. Linkage disequilibrium might explain the correlated functional status among segregating V segments, but an unknown experimental factor could not be excluded. In this cohort, only TCR beta chains were sequenced, and detectable features were limited by the absence of alpha or paired-chain data. A further reported finding was that TCR beta sequences accurately predicted the HLA-A and HLA-B alleles for most subjects in the first cohort. Assigning TCR associations to individual alleles was difficult when HLA alleles, especially DR and DQ, strongly co-occurred. In both the original and validation cohorts, the classifier was reported to diagnose cytomegalovirus status with high specificity and sensitivity. HLA typing was unavailable for some donors at each locus, so association tests used only the typed subset. Immune exposure information for the cohort was limited to CMV serostatus. A cluster of highly shared sequence variants was judged likely to represent a technical artifact of the sequencing pipeline. According to a later analysis, parvovirus B19, influenza, CMV and Epstein-Barr virus appeared linked to several top co-occurrence clusters. An earlier analysis of some 560 of the donors showed that most TCR beta V segments appeared in productive rearrangements either about 87% or about 30% of the time, which broadly matched IMGT annotations. Compared with the 666-donor mean, donors in an Asian-associated ancestry cluster had fewer N-insertions in productive TCRs, according to a later genetic analysis. A later analysis associated 15,000 or so TCR beta sequences with specific HLA alleles at a false discovery rate of 0.05. A later analysis found that most CMV-associated TCR beta chains appeared HLA-restricted, with HLA associations seemingly driven largely by CMV exposure. Some IMGT-functional V segments, including TRBV6-2 and TRBV6-3, could not be told apart with the 87-base-pair reads, so those segments were excluded. Sequencing depth was assumed to be roughly uniform across donors in the presence/absence analyses, though that assumption may not hold.

The CDR3 starts with the cysteine, ends with the phenylalanine, and has 14 residues. The entry retains the CDR3 DNA only, 42 bases that are in frame from base 1. At the junction V is shortened by 4 bases and J by 4 bases; bases outside the gene matches: 6. CDR1 MDHEN and CDR2 SYDVKM are derived from the germline V gene. This clone appeared a single time. No cognate antigen has been identified for it. No base quality values were provided; no much bigger clone lies one nucleotide off. The library was made by the immunoSEQ multiplex PCR assay. For the multiplex PCR, a mixture combining 60 forward primers for TCR Vbeta segments and 13 reverse primers for TCR Jbeta segments was used. The CDR3 region of rearranged TCR beta genes was amplified from genomic DNA with a multiplex PCR assay. The amplified TCR beta libraries were sequenced on the Illumina HiSeq System as 87-base-pair reads. The paper's processing steps were these. A later analysis tallied roughly 76 million unique TCR beta chains across the 666 repertoires, and approximately 12 million of those chains were shared by two or more donors. A nearest-neighbor algorithm error-corrected the raw reads and collapsed the reads into unique sequences, merging closely related sequences to remove PCR and sequencing errors. To assign V, D and J gene segments, CDR3 sequences were aligned to IMGT reference sequences. For a sequence to be retained, at least a six-nucleotide match to both a V gene segment and a J gene segment was required. A rearrangement counted as productive if the CDR3 had no stop codons and remained in frame with V and J, and every other rearrangement counted as non-productive. CDR3 was defined according to IMGT convention as the region running from the second conserved V-encoded cysteine to the conserved J-encoded phenylalanine. The earlier analysis of fewer than 700 of the donors excluded sequences that lacked an unambiguous match to a single V gene segment. An earlier analysis of 587 of the donors called V segments functional above 56.7% productive rearrangements and segregating when the between-donor standard deviation exceeded 5%. A statistical classification framework was built to diagnose cytomegalovirus status from the catalog of TCR beta chain sequences. In a later analysis, V and J genes were assigned by comparing TCR nucleotide sequences against IMGT/GENE-DB human TR gene sequences. The TCRdist pipeline was used in a later analysis to assign CDR3 sequences and most-parsimonious VDJ recombination scenarios. A later analysis defined each TCR beta chain by its CDR3 amino acid sequence plus V-gene family, and excluded reads lacking a unique V-gene family. As a way to deal with suspected cross-contamination and a sequencing artifact, a later analysis dropped hundreds of nucleotide sequences that were highly shared and had low generation probability. In a later analysis, a clonal expansion index was calculated for each public chain from normalized within-repertoire ranks of inferred template counts. A later analysis computed generation probabilities with a VDJ recombination model fitted to out-of-frame rearrangements, and checked the results against IGoR. In a later analysis, hypergeometric tests were used to score TCR-TCR, TCR-HLA and TCR-CMV co-occurrence, with a repertoire-size bias correction applied to TCR pairs. False discovery rates were estimated in a later analysis by permuting HLA or CMV assignments 20 times. In a later analysis, co-occurring TCRs were grouped using DBSCAN, and TCRdist sequence similarity was added for clustering within HLA-allele-positive subsets. Repertoires with fewer than 30,000 or more than 120,000 public chains, plus five repertoires with anomalous nucleotide sharing, were excluded from co-occurrence clustering. TCRdb limited this immuneACCESS table to in-frame rearrangements with V and J called. A share of clones is missing; checked studies link under half to unresolved V genes, and the rest is unexplained. D and trimming come from the DNA, and the V and J calls and clone size come from that table. The table for this sample lists about 200,000 clones; 75% to 85% of them were counted only once. Together, the top ten hold nearly 0.4% of the sample.

In total, over 600 healthy bone marrow donors made up the cohort. At the time of sampling, all cohort members were nominally healthy, though unrecorded immune exposures were likely present. The donor was CMV seropositive and was included in the group of 250 to 300 seropositive cohort members. A peripheral blood sample was provided by each donor, and peripheral blood mononuclear cells were used for TCR beta sequencing. Genomic DNA was extracted from the blood cell samples with the Qiagen DNeasy Blood Extraction Kit. Specimen: PBMCs. Rearrangement joined TRBV28 to TRBJ1-2; 7 middle bases align to TRBD1. The receptor was isolated from a male donor in good health and CMV-seropositive. The DNA is as follows: TGTGCCAGCAGTTACGAGGGGGCCAGCTATGGCTACACCTTC. Its coded protein is CASSYEGASYGYTF.